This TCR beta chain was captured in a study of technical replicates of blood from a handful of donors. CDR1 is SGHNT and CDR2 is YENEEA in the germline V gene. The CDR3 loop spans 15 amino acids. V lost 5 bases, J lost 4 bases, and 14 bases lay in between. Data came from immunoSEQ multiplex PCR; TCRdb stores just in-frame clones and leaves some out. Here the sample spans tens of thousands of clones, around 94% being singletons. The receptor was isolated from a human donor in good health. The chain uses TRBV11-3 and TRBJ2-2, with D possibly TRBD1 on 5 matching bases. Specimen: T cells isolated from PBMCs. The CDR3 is CASSTGRSATGELFF. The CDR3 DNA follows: TGTGCCAGCAGCACAGGTCGGTCTGCCACCGGGGAGCTGTTTTTT. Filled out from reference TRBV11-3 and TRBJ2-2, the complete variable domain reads EAGVVQSPRYKIIEKKQPVAFWCNPISGHNTLYWYLQNLGQGPELLIRYENEEAVDDSQLPKDRFSAERLKGVDSTLKIQPAELGDSAVYLCASSTGRSATGELFFGEGSRLTVL.